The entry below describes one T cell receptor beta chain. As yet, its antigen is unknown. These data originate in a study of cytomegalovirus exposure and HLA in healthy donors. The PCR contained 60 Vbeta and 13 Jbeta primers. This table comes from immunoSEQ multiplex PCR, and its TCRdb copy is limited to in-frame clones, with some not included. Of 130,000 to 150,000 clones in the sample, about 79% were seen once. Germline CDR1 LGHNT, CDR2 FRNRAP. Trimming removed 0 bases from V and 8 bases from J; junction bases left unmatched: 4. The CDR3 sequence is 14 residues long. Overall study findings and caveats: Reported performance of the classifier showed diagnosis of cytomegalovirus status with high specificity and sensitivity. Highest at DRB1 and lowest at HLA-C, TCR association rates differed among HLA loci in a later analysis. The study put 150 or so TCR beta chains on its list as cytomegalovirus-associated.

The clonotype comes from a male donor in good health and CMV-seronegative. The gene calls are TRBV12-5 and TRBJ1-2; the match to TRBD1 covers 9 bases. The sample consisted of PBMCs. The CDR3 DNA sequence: TGTGCTAGTGGTTTGGTCCCGACAGGGGGAGGCTACACCTTC. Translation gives CASGLVPTGGGYTF.